This TCR beta chain was documented in a study of T cell repertoires in cytomegalovirus infection. Study-level information: CMV infection and matching HLA type were both indicated by public TCR beta signatures.

Comment on this clonotype: What it binds is unknown.

Study findings and constraints: Clonotype analysis showed dominance of the ex vivo response by HLA-C-restricted CMV-specific TCR beta clonotypes.

TCRdb analysed the reads with MiXCR anew, one entry per CDR3 protein. The table has 450,000 to 650,000 distinct CDR3 sequences, about 30% seen once; the top ten hold about 13%. This CDR3 has 13 amino acids. V was cut by 8 bases and J by 5 bases, with 16 bases left in between. The J gene is TRBJ2-5, the V gene TRBV5-3; no reliable D call. TRBV5-3 is placed among ORFs of uncertain function. Sample: PBMCs. The sequence came from a human donor in good health (CMV status not recorded). Some clones in this sample may be carry-over from other donors' samples. The CDR3 loop is CASSQLVGETQYF. CDR3 nucleotide sequence: TGTGCCAGCAGCCAACTGGTCGGGGAGACCCAGTACTTC.